The 6 T cell receptor beta chains below all came from one sample that was sequenced in a study of blood T cells in healthy people across ages. With a J-beta primer mix and a sample-barcoded 5' primer, a second PCR ran about 6 to 11 cycles. TCRdb recomputed calls from the 5' RACE reads with MiXCR, one row per CDR3 protein. The table records roughly 860,000 distinct CDR3 sequences, around 62% of them present only once. Sequencing was carried out using blood. The receptors here all came from a man under 40 in good health.

This chain connects TRBV29-1 to TRBJ2-7, with TRBD1 identical over 9 bases. Trimming removed 4 bases from V and 3 bases from J; junction bases left unmatched: 7. The germline gives CDR1 SQVTM, CDR2 ANQGSEA. There are 14 residues in the CDR3. In DNA form, the CDR3 reads TGCAGCGTTGCAGGGTCGGGACAGGGCTACGAGCAGTACTTC. Translation gives CSVAGSGQGYEQYF.

As DNA, the CDR3 is TGTGCCAGTAGTTTCCCTAGCGGGGGAATTGGAGATACGCAGTATTTT. It is translated as CASSFPSGGIGDTQYF. The chain employs TRBV19 and TRBJ2-3; 10 bases are a match to TRBD2. CDR3 length: 16 amino acids. Germline V lookup: CDR1 LNHDA, CDR2 SQIVND (reference sequence). V was pared by 5 bases and J by 5 bases, with 10 bases of the junction left unmatched.

The sample holds a few counts of this clonotype. J is TRBJ2-1 and V is TRBV29-1; 11 nucleotides agree with TRBD1. This CDR3 is built from 13 residues. The germline CDR1 and CDR2 sequences are SQVTM and ANQGSEA. Germline trimming cut 7 bases from V and 6 bases from J; bases unmatched to any gene: 5. The CDR3 loop reads CSDGTGGTNEQFF. In DNA, the CDR3 is TGCAGCGACGGGACAGGGGGTACCAATGAGCAGTTCTTC.

The chain joins TRBV5-6 to TRBJ2-6, with D tentatively TRBD1 (6 bases). The CDR3 length is 16 residues. Trimming took off 2 bases at V and 0 bases at J, with 9 bases between the two ends. CDR1 and CDR2 from the germline V gene are SGHDT and YYEEEE. The DNA for the CDR3 is TGTGCCAGCAGCTTCGGACAGATCTCTGGGGCCAACGTCCTGACTTTC. Translated: CASSFGQISGANVLTF. Filled out from reference TRBV5-6 and TRBJ2-6, the complete variable domain reads DAGVTQSPTHLIKTRGQQVTLRCSPKSGHDTVSWYQQALGQGPQFIFQYYEEEERQRGNFPDRFSGHQFPNYSSELNVNALLLGDSALYLCASSFGQISGANVLTFGAGSRLTVL.

The chain has TRBV12-3 or TRBV12-4 and TRBJ2-3; the D is unclear. The ends were cut back, 3 bases at V and 2 bases at J, with 6 bases in the middle. CDR3 length equals 13 residues. The CDR3 coding sequence is TGTGCCAGCAGTTTGCAGGTCACAGATACGCAGTATTTT. Its protein is CASSLQVTDTQYF.

The CDR3 is CAIFYLGELFF. The CDR3 DNA follows: TGTGCCATCTTTTACCTCGGGGAGCTGTTTTTT. The chain links TRBV10-3 to TRBJ2-2; D is unresolved. The CDR3 is 11 residues long. V was cut by 8 bases and J by 7 bases, with 8 bases left in between. Per germline, CDR1 ENHRY and CDR2 SYGVKD.